A single sample is the source of the 12 T cell receptor beta chains below, sequenced in a study of cytomegalovirus exposure and HLA in healthy donors. 60 Vbeta and 13 Jbeta primers were used in PCR. The protocol was immunoSEQ multiplex PCR, while the TCRdb copy is restricted to in-frame clones and leaves out a portion. Of approximately 110,000 clones listed, just over 15% are singletons. The sequencing input was PBMCs. The source of these receptors is a woman under 30 in good health and CMV-seronegative.

J is TRBJ2-7 and V is TRBV2; D perhaps matches TRBD2 (7 bases). From germline, CDR1 is SNHLY and CDR2 FYNNEI. This CDR3 has 15 residues. With 3 bases removed from V and 0 bases from J, the gap between germline ends came to 12 bases. For the CDR3, the DNA is TGTGCCAGCAGTGATGGGGGGGGGCTCTCCTACGAGCAGTACTTC. Amino acid sequence: CASSDGGGLSYEQYF.

The chain couples TRBV10-3 to TRBJ2-4; D ambiguous. Per the germline V gene, CDR1 is ENHRY and CDR2 is SYGVKD. Trimming stripped 0 bases from V and 2 bases from J, with 11 bases between. The CDR3 totals 16 residues. CDR3 nucleotide sequence: TGTGCCATCAGTGAGTCCCCAGGCGCTCCCAAAAACATTCAGTACTTC. Translation gives CAISESPGAPKNIQYF.

The V call is TRBV7-8, the J call TRBJ1-5; D perhaps matches TRBD1 (5 bases). The CDR3 loop spans 15 amino acids. Germline V gene data show CDR1 as SGHVS and CDR2 as FQNEAQ. Trimming took off 3 bases at V and 5 bases at J, with 14 bases between the two ends. CDR3 in amino acids: CASSLAGGRDQPQHF. Here the CDR3 DNA reads TGTGCCAGCAGCTTGGCGGGGGGTCGGGATCAGCCCCAGCATTTT.

This clone was seen more than once but under ten times. V gene TRBV29-1 combines with J gene TRBJ2-6; D remains ambiguous. CDR1 is SQVTM, CDR2 ANQGSEA, per germline. The CDR3 length is 13 residues. The V and J ends lost 4 bases and 0 bases respectively, with 4 bases between them. Here the CDR3 DNA reads TGCAGCGTTGGAGCCTCTGGGGCCAACGTCCTGACTTTC. Amino acid sequence: CSVGASGANVLTF.

This clone was observed a handful of times. The chain couples TRBV6-6 to TRBJ1-5; perhaps TRBD1 as D (5 bases). The CDR3 loop spans 15 amino acids. Between the trimmed V and J ends, which lost 0 bases and 6 bases, there was a span of 12 bases. CDR1 and CDR2 from the germline V gene are MNHNY and SVGAGI (reference sequence). Written as DNA, the CDR3 is TGTGCCAGCAGTTACTCGGGGCAGGATTCTCAGCCCCAGCATTTT. Its protein product is CASSYSGQDSQPQHF.

J is TRBJ2-7 and V is TRBV5-4; possibly TRBD2 for D (6 bases). CDR1 and CDR2 (germline): SGHNT, YYREEE (reference sequence). Deletions cut 4 bases from V and 2 bases from J, with 16 bases between. CDR3 length: 15 amino acids. CDR3 in amino acids: CASSPFGTPTYEQYF. The CDR3 DNA follows: TGTGCCAGCAGCCCTTTTGGGACTCCGACCTACGAGCAGTACTTC.

This clone has more than one count but fewer than ten. Written as DNA, the CDR3 is TGCGCCAGCAGCTTGGCCCGGGGAGGGGTCACAGATACGCAGTATTTT. This translates into CASSLARGGVTDTQYF. This chain connects TRBV5-1 to TRBJ2-3, with TRBD2 matching 7 bases. This CDR3 region has 16 residues. V shed 0 bases and J 2 bases; nucleotides not matched to a gene: 6. Germline assignment: CDR1 SGHRS and CDR2 YFSETQ. The complete variable domain, with remaining parts taken from reference TRBV5-1 and TRBJ2-3, reads KAGVTQTPRYLIKTRGQQVTLSCSPISGHRSVSWYQQTPGQGLQFLFEYFSETQRNKGNFPGRFSGRQFSNSRSEMNVSTLELGDSALYLCASSLARGGVTDTQYFGPGTRLTVL.

This clone was recorded a few times. The gene calls are TRBV5-1 and TRBJ1-6, with 12 bases fitting TRBD1. J lost 11 bases, V lost 4 bases, and 10 bases had no gene match. CDR1 SGHRS and CDR2 YFSETQ come from the germline V gene. The CDR3 sequence is 16 residues long. In DNA form, the CDR3 reads TGCGCCAGCAGCACGGGACAGGGGGCTAAAGAGCCACCCCTCCACTTT. This sequence encodes CASSTGQGAKEPPLHF. The variable domain in full, completed from reference TRBV5-1 and TRBJ1-6, reads KAGVTQTPRYLIKTRGQQVTLSCSPISGHRSVSWYQQTPGQGLQFLFEYFSETQRNKGNFPGRFSGRQFSNSRSEMNVSTLELGDSALYLCASSTGQGAKEPPLHFGNGTRLTVT.

The chain recombines TRBV19 with TRBJ2-3; TRBD2 matches 8 bases. CDR3 length equals 17 residues. V gave up 4 bases and J gave up 1 base; unmatched junction bases: 10. Germline V gene sequence: CDR1 LNHDA, CDR2 SQIVND (reference sequence). CDR3 amino acids: CASSTLREGLGTDTQYF. Written as DNA, the CDR3 is TGTGCCAGTAGTACACTTCGGGAGGGTTTGGGCACAGATACGCAGTATTTT.

The rearrangement links TRBV28 to TRBJ1-2, with TRBD1 as a possible D gene (6 bases). CDR3 length equals 16 residues. The germline CDR1 and CDR2 sequences are MDHEN and SYDVKM. The V and J ends lost 1 base and 0 bases respectively, with 12 bases between them. CDR3 sequence reads: CASSLLSRGANYGYTF. CDR3 nucleotide sequence: TGTGCCAGCAGTTTATTGTCCAGGGGAGCTAACTATGGCTACACCTTC.

J is TRBJ2-3 and V is TRBV10-1; TRBD2 agrees at 7 bases. The CDR3 length is 16 residues. The germline V gene has CDR1 WNHNN and CDR2 SYGVQD (reference sequence). V lost 0 bases, J lost 3 bases, and 6 bases stayed unmatched. The CDR3 spells CASSESRGGGTDTQYF. CDR3 DNA: TGCGCCAGCAGTGAGTCGAGAGGCGGGGGTACAGATACGCAGTATTTT.

In its sample, this clone was seen many times. This sequence joins TRBV30 and TRBJ1-2; D is unresolved. Between the trimmed V and J ends, which lost 1 base and 6 bases, there was a span of 21 bases. CDR1 is GTSNPN, CDR2 SVGIG, per germline (reference sequence). The CDR3 runs 16 residues. The CDR3 DNA sequence: TGTGCCTGGAGTGGATATGCCTCGGAGGGAACGGATGGCTACACCTTC. This translates into CAWSGYASEGTDGYTF. The full variable domain, rest sourced from reference TRBV30 and TRBJ1-2, is SQTIHQWPATLVQPVGSPLSLECTVEGTSNPNLYWYRQAAGRGLQLLFYSVGIGQISSEVPQNLSASRPQDRQFILSSKKLLLSDSGFYLCAWSGYASEGTDGYTFGSGTRLTVV.